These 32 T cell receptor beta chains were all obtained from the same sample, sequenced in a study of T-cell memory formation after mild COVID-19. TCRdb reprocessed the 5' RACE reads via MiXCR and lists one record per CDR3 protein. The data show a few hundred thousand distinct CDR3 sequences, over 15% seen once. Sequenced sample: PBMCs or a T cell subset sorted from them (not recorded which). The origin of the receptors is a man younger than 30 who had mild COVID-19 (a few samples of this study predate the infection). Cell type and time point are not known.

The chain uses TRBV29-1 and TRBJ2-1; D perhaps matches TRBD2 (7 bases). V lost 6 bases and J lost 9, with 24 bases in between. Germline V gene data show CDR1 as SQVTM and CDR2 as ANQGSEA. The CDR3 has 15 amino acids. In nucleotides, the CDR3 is TGCAGCGTCCAAGGGCGGGTCGGGGGGCGAGGTGAGCAGTTCTTC. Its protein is CSVQGRVGGRGEQFF.

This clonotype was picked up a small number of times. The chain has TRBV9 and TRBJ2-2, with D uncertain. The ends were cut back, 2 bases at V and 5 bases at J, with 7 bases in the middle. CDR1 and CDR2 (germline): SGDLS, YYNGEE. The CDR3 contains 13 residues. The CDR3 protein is CASSVDPTGELFF. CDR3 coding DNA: TGTGCCAGCAGCGTTGACCCAACCGGGGAGCTGTTTTTT.

CDR3 DNA: TGTGCCAGCCTCCCAGCGGGGGACCAAGAGACCCAGTACTTC. Translation gives CASLPAGDQETQYF. This chain uses TRBV21-1 with TRBJ2-5; the D call of TRBD2 is as the table states it, not checked on the DNA. TRBV21-1 is described as a pseudogene. The CDR3 contains 14 residues.

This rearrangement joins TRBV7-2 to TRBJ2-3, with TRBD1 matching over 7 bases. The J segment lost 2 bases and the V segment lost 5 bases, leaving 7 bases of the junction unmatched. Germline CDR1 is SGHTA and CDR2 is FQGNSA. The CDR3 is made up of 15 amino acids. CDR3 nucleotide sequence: TGTGCCAGCAGCCCACCAGGACAGGACACAGATACGCAGTATTTT. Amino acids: CASSPPGQDTDTQYF.

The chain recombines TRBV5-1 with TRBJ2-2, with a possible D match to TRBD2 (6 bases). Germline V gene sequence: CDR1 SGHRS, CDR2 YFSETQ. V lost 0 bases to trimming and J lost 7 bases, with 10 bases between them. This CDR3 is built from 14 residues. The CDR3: CASSLDGGGGELFF. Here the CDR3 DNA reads TGCGCCAGCAGCTTGGACGGGGGAGGCGGGGAGCTGTTTTTT. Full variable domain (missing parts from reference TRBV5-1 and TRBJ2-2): KAGVTQTPRYLIKTRGQQVTLSCSPISGHRSVSWYQQTPGQGLQFLFEYFSETQRNKGNFPGRFSGRQFSNSRSEMNVSTLELGDSALYLCASSLDGGGGELFFGEGSRLTVL.

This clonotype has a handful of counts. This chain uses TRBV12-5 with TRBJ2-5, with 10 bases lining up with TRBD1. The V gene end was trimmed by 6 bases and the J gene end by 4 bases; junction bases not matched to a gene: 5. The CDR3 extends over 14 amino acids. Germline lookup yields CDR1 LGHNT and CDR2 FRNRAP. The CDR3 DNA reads TGTGCTAGTGGCTCCGGGACAGGGGTAGAGACCCAGTACTTC. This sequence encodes CASGSGTGVETQYF. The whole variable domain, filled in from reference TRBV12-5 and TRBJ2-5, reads DARVTQTPRHKVTEMGQEVTMRCQPILGHNTVFWYRQTMMQGLELLAYFRNRAPLDDSGMPKDRFSAEMPDATLATLKIQPSEPRDSAVYFCASGSGTGVETQYFGPGTRLLVL.

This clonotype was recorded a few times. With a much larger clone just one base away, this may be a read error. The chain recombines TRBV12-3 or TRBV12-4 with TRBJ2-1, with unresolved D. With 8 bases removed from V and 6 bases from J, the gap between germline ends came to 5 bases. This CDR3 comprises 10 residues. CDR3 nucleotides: TGTGCCAGCGGCACCAATGAGCAGTTCTTC. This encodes CASGTNEQFF.

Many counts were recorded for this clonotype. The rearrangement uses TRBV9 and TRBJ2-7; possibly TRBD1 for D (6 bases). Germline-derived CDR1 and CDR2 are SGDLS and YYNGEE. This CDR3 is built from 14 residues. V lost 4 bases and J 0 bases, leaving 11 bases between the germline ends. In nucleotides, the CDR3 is TGTGCCAGCAGCCCCGGGACATCCTCCTACGAGCAGTACTTC. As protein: CASSPGTSSYEQYF. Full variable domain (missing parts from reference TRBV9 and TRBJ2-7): DSGVTQTPKHLITATGQRVTLRCSPRSGDLSVYWYQQSLDQGLQFLIQYYNGEERAKGNILERFSAQQFPDLHSELNLSSLELGDSALYFCASSPGTSSYEQYFGPGTRLTVT.

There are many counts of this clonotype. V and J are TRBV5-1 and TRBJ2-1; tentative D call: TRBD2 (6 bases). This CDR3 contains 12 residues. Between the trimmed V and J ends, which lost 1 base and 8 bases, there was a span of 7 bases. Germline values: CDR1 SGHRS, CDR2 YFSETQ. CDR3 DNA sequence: TGCGCCAGCAGCTTGTGGGAGGATGAGCAGTTCTTC. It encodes CASSLWEDEQFF.

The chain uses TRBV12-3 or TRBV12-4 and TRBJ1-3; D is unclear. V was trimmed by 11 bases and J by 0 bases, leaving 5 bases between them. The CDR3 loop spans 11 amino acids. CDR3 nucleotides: TGTGCCGTTGGCTCTGGAAACACCATATATTTT. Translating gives CAVGSGNTIYF.

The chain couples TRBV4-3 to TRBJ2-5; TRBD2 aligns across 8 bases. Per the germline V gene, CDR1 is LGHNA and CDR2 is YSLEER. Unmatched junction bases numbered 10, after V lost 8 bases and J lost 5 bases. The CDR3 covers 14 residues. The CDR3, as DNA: TGCGCCAGCCGGATCGGGGGGGCCGCGGAGACCCAGTACTTC. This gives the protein CASRIGGAAETQYF.

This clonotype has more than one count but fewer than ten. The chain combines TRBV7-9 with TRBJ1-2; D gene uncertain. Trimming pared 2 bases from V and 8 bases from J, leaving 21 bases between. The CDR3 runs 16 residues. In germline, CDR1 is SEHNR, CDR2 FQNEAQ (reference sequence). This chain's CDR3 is CASSLIRGPRSRGYTF. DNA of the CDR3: TGTGCCAGCAGCTTAATCCGCGGCCCCAGGTCGAGGGGCTACACCTTC.

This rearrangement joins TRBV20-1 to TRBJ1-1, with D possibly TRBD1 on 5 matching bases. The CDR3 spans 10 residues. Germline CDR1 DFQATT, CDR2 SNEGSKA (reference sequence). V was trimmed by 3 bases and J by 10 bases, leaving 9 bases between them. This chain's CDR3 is CSASRDGAFF. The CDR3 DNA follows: TGCAGTGCTAGCCGGGACGGAGCTTTCTTT.

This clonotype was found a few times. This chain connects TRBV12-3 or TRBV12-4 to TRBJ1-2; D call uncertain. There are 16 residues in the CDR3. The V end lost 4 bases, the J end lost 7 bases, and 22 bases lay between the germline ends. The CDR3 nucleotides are TGTGCCAGCAGTTCCTACCTTGAAGGGATCAGTATTGGCTACACCTTC. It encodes CASSSYLEGISIGYTF.

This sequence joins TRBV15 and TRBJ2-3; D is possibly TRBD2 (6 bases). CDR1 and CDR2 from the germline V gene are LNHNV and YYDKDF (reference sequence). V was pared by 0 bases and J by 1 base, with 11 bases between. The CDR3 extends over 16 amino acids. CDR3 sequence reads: CATSRDGDSRTDTQYF. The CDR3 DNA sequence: TGTGCCACCAGCAGAGATGGGGACTCCCGCACAGATACGCAGTATTTT.

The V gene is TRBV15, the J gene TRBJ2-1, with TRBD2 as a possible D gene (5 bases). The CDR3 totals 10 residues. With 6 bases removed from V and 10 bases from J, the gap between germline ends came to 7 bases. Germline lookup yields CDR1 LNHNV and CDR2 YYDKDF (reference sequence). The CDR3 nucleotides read TGTGCCACCAGTGGCGGGGAGCAGTTCTTC. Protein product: CATSGGEQFF.

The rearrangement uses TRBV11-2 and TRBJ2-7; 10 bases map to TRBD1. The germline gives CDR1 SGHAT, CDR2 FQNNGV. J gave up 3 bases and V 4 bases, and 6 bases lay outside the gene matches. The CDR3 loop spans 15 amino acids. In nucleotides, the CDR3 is TGTGCCAGCAGCTCCTGGGACAGGGGATACTACGAGCAGTACTTC. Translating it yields CASSSWDRGYYEQYF.

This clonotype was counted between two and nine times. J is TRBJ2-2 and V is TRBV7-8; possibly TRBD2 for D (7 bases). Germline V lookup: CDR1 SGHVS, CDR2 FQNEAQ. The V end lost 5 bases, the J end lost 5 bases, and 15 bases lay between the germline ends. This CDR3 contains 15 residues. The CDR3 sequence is CASSERGGKTGELFF. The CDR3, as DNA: TGTGCCAGCAGCGAGAGGGGGGGAAAAACCGGGGAGCTGTTTTTT.

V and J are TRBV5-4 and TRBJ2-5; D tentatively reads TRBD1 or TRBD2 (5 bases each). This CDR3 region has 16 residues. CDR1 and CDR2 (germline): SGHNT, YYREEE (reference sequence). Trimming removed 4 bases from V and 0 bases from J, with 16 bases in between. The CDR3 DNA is TGTGCCAGCAGCCCGGCTGATGGGGGTAACCAAGAGACCCAGTACTTC. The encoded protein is CASSPADGGNQETQYF.

CDR3 in amino acids: CASSYIGGEQYV. The CDR3 region has the DNA TGTGCCAGCAGTTACATCGGTGGCGAGCAGTACGTC. J is TRBJ2-7 and V is TRBV6-6, with no clear D. Germline V gives CDR1 MNHNY, CDR2 SVGAGI (reference sequence). Trimming pared 2 bases from V and 6 bases from J, leaving 8 bases between. This CDR3 has 12 amino acids.

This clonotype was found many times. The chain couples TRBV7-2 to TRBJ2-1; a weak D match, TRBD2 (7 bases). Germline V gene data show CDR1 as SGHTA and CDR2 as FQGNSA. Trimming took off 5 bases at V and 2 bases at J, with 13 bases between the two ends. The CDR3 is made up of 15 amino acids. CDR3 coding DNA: TGTGCCAGCAGCCCCCGGGGGGCCCCCTACAATGAGCAGTTCTTC. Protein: CASSPRGAPYNEQFF.

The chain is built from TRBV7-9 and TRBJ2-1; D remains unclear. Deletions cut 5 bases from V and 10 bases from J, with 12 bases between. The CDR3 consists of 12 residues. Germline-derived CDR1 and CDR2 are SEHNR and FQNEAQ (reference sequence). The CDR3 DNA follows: TGTGCCAGCAGCCCCCGGGTCTGGGAGCAGTTCTTC. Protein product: CASSPRVWEQFF.

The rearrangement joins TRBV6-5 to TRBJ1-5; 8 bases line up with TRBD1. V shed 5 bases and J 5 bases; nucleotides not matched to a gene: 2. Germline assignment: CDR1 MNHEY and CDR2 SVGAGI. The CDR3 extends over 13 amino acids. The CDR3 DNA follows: TGTGCCAGCAGTGGACAGGGATATCAGCCCCAGCATTTT. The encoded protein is CASSGQGYQPQHF.

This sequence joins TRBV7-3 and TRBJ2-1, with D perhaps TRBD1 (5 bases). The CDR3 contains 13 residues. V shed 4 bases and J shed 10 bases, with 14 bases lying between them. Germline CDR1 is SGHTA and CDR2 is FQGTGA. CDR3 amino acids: CASSSPYQGEQFF. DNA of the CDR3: TGTGCCAGCAGCTCCCCCTATCAGGGAGAGCAGTTCTTC.

The CDR3 reads CASSLVGQGRTEAFF. The CDR3, as DNA: TGTGCCAGCAGCTTGGTGGGTCAGGGGAGGACTGAAGCTTTCTTT. V gene TRBV5-4 combines with J gene TRBJ1-1; the D gene is possibly TRBD1 (6 bases). The germline gives CDR1 SGHNT, CDR2 YYREEE (reference sequence). The CDR3 has 15 residues. V lost 0 bases, J lost 5 bases, and 14 bases lay in between.

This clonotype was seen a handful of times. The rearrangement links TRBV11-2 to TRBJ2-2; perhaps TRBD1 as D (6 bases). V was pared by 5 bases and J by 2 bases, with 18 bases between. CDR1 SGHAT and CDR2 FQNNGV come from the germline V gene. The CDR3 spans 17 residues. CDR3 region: CASSARIGTRNTGELFF. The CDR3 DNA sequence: TGTGCCAGCAGCGCCCGGATTGGGACAAGAAACACCGGGGAGCTGTTTTTT.

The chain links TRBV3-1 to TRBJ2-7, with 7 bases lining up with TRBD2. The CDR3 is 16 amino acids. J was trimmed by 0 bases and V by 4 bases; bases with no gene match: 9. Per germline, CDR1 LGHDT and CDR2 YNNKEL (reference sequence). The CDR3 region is CASSRTSSGNSYEQYF. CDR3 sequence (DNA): TGTGCCAGCAGCCGGACCTCTAGCGGCAACTCCTACGAGCAGTACTTC.

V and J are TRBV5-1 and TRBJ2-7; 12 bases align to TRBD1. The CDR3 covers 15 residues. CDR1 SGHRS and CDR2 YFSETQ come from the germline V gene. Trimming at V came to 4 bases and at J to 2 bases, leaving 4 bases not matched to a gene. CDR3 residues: CASSPGQGATYEQYV. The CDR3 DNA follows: TGCGCCAGCAGCCCGGGACAGGGGGCCACCTACGAGCAGTACGTC.

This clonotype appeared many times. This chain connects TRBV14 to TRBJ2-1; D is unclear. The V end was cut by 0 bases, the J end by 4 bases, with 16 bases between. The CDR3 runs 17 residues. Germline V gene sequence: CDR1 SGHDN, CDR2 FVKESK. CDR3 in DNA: TGTGCCAGCAGCCAAGAATTCCCGCGGCGAGGTTACAATGAGCAGTTCTTC. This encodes CASSQEFPRRGYNEQFF.

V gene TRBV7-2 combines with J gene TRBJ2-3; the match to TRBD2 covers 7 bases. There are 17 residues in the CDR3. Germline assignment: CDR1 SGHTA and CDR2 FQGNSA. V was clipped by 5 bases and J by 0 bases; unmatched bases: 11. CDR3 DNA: TGTGCCAGCAGCCCCCGCCGGCTAGCGGCTAGCACAGATACGCAGTATTTT. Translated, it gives CASSPRRLAASTDTQYF. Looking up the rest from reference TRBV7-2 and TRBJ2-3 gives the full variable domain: GAGVSQSPSNKVTEKGKDVELRCDPISGHTALYWYRQSLGQGLEFLIYFQGNSAPDKSGLPSDRFSAERTGGSVSTLTIQRTQQEDSAVYLCASSPRRLAASTDTQYFGPGTRLTVL.

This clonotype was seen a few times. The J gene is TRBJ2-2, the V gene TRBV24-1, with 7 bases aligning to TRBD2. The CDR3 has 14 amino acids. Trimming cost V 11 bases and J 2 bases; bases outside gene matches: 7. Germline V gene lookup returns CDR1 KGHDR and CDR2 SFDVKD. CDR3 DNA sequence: TGTGCCATCATACCGGGACTAAACACCGGGGAGCTGTTTTTT. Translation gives CAIIPGLNTGELFF.

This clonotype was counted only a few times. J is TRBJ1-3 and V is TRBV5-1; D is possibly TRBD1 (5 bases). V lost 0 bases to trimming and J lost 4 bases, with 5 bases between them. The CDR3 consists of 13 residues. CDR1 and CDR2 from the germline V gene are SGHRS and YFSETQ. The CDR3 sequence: CASSLGQGNTIYF. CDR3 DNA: TGCGCCAGCAGCTTGGGACAGGGAAACACCATATATTTT.